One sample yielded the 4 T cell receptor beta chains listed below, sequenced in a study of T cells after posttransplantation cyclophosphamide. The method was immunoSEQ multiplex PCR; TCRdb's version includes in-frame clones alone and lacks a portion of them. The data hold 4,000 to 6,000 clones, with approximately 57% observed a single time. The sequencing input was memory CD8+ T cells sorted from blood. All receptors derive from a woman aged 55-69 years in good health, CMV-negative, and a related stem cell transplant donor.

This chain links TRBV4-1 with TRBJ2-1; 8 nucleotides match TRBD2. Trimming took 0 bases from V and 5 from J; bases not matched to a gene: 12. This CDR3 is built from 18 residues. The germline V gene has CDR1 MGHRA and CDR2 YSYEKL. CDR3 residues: CASSQDEGHAGGHNEQFF. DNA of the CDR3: TGCGCCAGCAGCCAAGATGAGGGGCATGCGGGAGGCCACAATGAGCAGTTCTTC.

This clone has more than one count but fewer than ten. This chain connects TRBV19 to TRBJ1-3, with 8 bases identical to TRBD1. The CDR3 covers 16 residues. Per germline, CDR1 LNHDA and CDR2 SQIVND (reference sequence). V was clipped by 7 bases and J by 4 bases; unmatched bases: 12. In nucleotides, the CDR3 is TGTGCCAGTACCGAATTGCTGGACAGGGAGGGAAACACCATATATTTT. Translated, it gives CASTELLDREGNTIYF.

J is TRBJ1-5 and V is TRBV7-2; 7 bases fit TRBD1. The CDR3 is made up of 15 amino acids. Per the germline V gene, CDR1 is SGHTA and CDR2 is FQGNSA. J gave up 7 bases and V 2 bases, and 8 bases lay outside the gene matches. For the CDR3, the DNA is TGTGCCAGCAGCTTATCTGAGGGGGCGGGACAGCCCCAGCATTTT. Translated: CASSLSEGAGQPQHF.

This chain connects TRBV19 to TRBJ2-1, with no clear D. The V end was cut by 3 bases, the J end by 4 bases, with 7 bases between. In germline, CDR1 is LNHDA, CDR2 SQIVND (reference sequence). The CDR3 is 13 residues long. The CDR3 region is CASSMSAYNEQFF. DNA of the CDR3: TGTGCCAGTAGTATGTCAGCGTACAATGAGCAGTTCTTC.